This T cell receptor (beta chain) derives from a study of immune evolution from preneoplasia to lung adenocarcinoma. Regarding the study as a whole: Top clone frequencies peaked in normal lung, apparently declining through invasive adenocarcinoma. Normal lung had highest clonality; later lesions appeared denser, more diverse.

Between the mid-2010s and the late 2010s, patients underwent resection in Japan or China. Histologic diagnosis was independently verified by two lung pathologists. This CDR3 is built from 14 residues. Looked up from germline, CDR1 is LNHNV and CDR2 is YYDKDF (reference sequence). Trimming took 3 bases from V and 0 from J, leaving 9 bases between them. Of note for this clone: The antigen remains unidentified.

TCRdb's copy holds only in-frame clones and misses some; the assay was immunoSEQ multiplex PCR. The sample consists of about 2,500 clones, about 82% of them appearing once. This sequence was found in a person in their fifties with lung adenocarcinoma. The sequenced sample was FFPE normal lung tissue adjacent to the tumor. This chain joins TRBV15 and TRBJ2-7, with a weak D call TRBD1 (6 bases). The chain's CDR3 is CATSSEGVSYEQYF. The CDR3 DNA reads TGTGCCACCAGCAGTGAGGGGGTCTCCTACGAGCAGTACTTC.